The source of this TCR beta chain is a study of cytomegalovirus exposure and HLA in healthy donors. Healthy individuals who donated bone marrow served as the donors. PCR was performed using 60 Vbeta and 13 Jbeta primers. TCRdb's copy holds only in-frame clones and misses some; the assay was immunoSEQ multiplex PCR. The sample comprises approximately 190,000 clones, about 80% of which are singletons, and around 3% rests with the top ten. CDR1 and CDR2 (germline): MDHEN, SYDVKM. Trimming left V 6 bases short and J 2 bases short, with 11 bases between. CDR3 length equals 13 residues. What was sequenced was PBMCs. V gene TRBV28 combines with J gene TRBJ2-7; D possibly corresponds to TRBD1 (5 bases). The receptor was isolated from a woman aged 50 to 65 in good health and CMV-seropositive. The CDR3 DNA follows: TGTGCCAGCAGCCTCGACAGAGCCTACGAGCAGTACTTC. Translating gives CASSLDRAYEQYF.